The present T cell receptor (beta chain) was sequenced within a study of identical twins. Study-wide results and limits: The abundant beta clonotypes from cord blood had fewer insertions, and memory repertoires had none of this. Twins showed weaker excess sharing in their beta out-of-frame sequences.

Looked up from germline, CDR1 is DFQATT and CDR2 is SNEGSKA (reference sequence). The V end lost 2 bases, the J end lost 7 bases, and 8 bases lay between the germline ends. This CDR3 has 11 amino acids. This clonotype was observed a handful of times. What it binds is not known. MiXCR, applied by TCRdb to the 5' RACE reads, yields one record per CDR3 protein. The sample includes about 520,000 distinct CDR3 sequences, less than 25% seen only once; the top ten take around 0.91%. These same data were also listed under a study on T cells expressing NK-cell markers. That investigation notes: Sorted CD3+CD56+NKG2C+, CD3+CD56+NKG2C- and CD3+CD56-NKG2C+ T-cell subsets were beta-chain profiled. Evidence did not settle whether expanded NKG2C+ T cell clones targeted HCMV.

This TCR derives from a woman aged 18-30 years in good health. Sequencing input: CD4+ T cells sorted from blood. The rearrangement uses TRBV20-1 and TRBJ1-1; the D is unclear. The CDR3 sequence is CSARPVGEAFF. In nucleotides, the CDR3 is TGCAGTGCTAGACCAGTTGGTGAAGCTTTCTTT.